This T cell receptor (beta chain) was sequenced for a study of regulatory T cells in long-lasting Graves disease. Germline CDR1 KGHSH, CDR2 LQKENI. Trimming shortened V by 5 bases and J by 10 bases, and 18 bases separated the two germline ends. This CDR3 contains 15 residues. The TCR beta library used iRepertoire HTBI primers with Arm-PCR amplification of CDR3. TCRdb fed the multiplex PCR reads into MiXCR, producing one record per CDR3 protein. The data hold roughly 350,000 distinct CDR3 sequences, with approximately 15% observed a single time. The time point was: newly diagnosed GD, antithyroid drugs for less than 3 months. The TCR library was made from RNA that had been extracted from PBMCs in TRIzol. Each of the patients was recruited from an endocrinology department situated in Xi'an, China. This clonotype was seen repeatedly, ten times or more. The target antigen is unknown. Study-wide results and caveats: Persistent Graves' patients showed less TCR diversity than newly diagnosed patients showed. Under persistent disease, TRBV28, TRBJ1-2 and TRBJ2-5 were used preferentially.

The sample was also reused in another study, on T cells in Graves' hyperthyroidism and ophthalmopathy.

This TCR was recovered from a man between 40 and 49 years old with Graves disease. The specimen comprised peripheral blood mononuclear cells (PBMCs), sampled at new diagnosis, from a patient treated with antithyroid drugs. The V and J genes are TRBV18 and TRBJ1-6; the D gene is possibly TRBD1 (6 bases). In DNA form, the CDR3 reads TGTGCCAGCTCAAGTTCCGGGGGCTTGGGCTCACCCCTCCACTTT. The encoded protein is CASSSSGGLGSPLHF.